This TCR beta chain stems from a study of T-cell reconstitution after alpha-beta-depleted transplantation in children (dated by TCRdb to the mid-2010s). Notes on the research overall: The study quantitatively tracked T-cell immune reconstitution after TCRalphabeta/CD19-depleted allogeneic hematopoietic cell transplantation in children using TCR repertoire profiling. The paper as a whole reports these results and caveats: In some patients, high TCRbeta diversity at day 60 was attributed to recipient T cells and intrathymic progenitors that had survived conditioning. About two months after transplant, the apparently early recovery of alphabetaT-cell counts reportedly depended on just several hundred clones that had expanded rapidly and came from non-depleted graft cells. Over the following months the frequencies of hyperexpanded clones went down, and after one year T-cell counts and TCRbeta diversity were mostly credited to newly produced T cells.

In this sample, this clonotype turned up a few times. The antigen it recognizes is unknown. Within one base of it there is no much larger clone, and no base qualities were kept. The label giving this sample's treatment or condition can be read as: allogeneic hematopoietic cell transplantation with graft depleted of TCRalphabeta T cells and CD19 B cells. The children who served as transplant recipients had been given grafts of TCRalphabeta/CD19-depleted allogeneic hematopoietic cells. The method behind the library was PCR. The sample was run on an Illumina HiSeq 2500. Molecular barcoding was employed in the preparation of TCR libraries, with unique molecular identifiers being used to normalize TCRbeta repertoire quantification. TCRdb passed the public sequencing reads through fastp at Q25 and MiXCR, retaining productive beta sequences. Every distinct CDR3 protein forms one entry, paired with its most common genes and DNA. The table for this sample lists around 580,000 distinct CDR3 sequences; around 23% of them were counted only once. Jointly, the top ten make up 12% to 15% of the sample.

The sequences come from PBMCs, mostly from graft donor cells, collected 360 days after TCRalphabeta/CD19-depleted stem cell transplant. The sequence came from a boy under three years old who had a stem cell transplant for acute myeloid leukemia, so the T cells may come from the graft donor.

Here is the DNA: TGTGCCAGCAGTCCCGGACAGTATGATACGCAGTATTTT. Its protein product is CASSPGQYDTQYF. The rearranged segments are TRBV27 and TRBJ2-3, with a tentative D gene TRBD1 over 6 matching bases. The CDR3 has 13 amino acids, counting the end cysteine and phenylalanine. This entry keeps only the CDR3 DNA: 39 bases, framed from base 1. The germline V gene (reference sequence) supplies CDR1 MNHEY and CDR2 SMNVEV. V is pared back by 5 bases and J by 6 bases, with 12 bases lying between the germline termini.